The present T cell receptor (beta chain) was sequenced within a study of Ad26.COV2.S vaccination and SARS-CoV-2 variants. The treatment denotes: some 20 received Ad26.COV2.S at low or high dose, single or two shots; about 5 received placebo; per-sample allocation not given. Samples analyzed were those drawn on day 63 after the first vaccine or placebo injection. The study used a vaccine consisting of an Ad26 vector that expressed Wuhan-strain SARS-CoV-2 spike. This CDR3 spans 14 amino acids. Germline CDR1 reads SGHRS; CDR2 reads YFSETQ. The V and J ends lost 0 bases and 1 base respectively, with 7 bases between them. The data were produced by immunoSEQ multiplex PCR, yet TCRdb's version contains in-frame clones alone and is incomplete. Here the sample spans some 500,000 clones, 80% to 90% being singletons.

The TCR originated in a person between 18 and 60 years old who received the Ad26.COV2.S COVID-19 vaccine or a placebo. V is TRBV5-1 and J is TRBJ1-1; D uncertain. The input for sequencing was peripheral blood, taken in a trial of Ad26.COV2.S vaccine versus placebo. The CDR3 nucleotides are TGCGCCAGCAGCTTGGAGGTTACGAACACTGAAGCTTTCTTT. Protein product: CASSLEVTNTEAFF.